This entry features one T cell receptor (beta chain) sequence. Antigen specificity is unknown. PCR involved 60 Vbeta and 13 Jbeta primers. Per the original data handling: Around 10 million of the about 80 million unique TCR beta chains counted in a later analysis were shared. TCRdb's copy holds only in-frame clones and misses some; the assay was immunoSEQ multiplex PCR. V, J and clone size were drawn from that table, and D and trimming were deduced from the DNA. The data show approximately 150,000 clones, more than 60% seen once. This sample is drawn from a study of cytomegalovirus exposure and HLA in healthy donors. Points from the study as a whole: A later analysis revealed that TCR association rates differed between HLA loci, peaking at DRB1 and bottoming out at HLA-C. Across donors, presence/absence analyses took sequencing depth to be roughly uniform. V- and J-gene trimming of TCR beta was linked (in a later analysis) to a missense DCLRE1C variant.

With V trimmed by 8 bases and J by 5 bases, 7 bases remained unmatched. This CDR3 region has 15 residues. The germline V gene has CDR1 MNHNS and CDR2 SASEGT. The chain is built from TRBV6-1 and TRBJ2-2; the match to TRBD1 covers 11 bases. The sequence derives from a man aged 18 to 30 in good health and CMV-seropositive. Material for sequencing was PBMCs. CDR3: CASGTGGVYTGELFF. CDR3 in DNA: TGTGCCAGCGGGACAGGGGGTGTTTATACCGGGGAGCTGTTTTTT.